This entry describes one TCR beta chain. The target antigen is unknown. Sample treatment: about 20 received Ad26.COV2.S at low or high dose, single or two shots; roughly five received placebo; per-sample allocation not given. Collection of samples fell on day 63 after the first vaccine or placebo injection. This record belongs to a study of Ad26.COV2.S vaccination and SARS-CoV-2 variants. General study results and limits: The authors reported substantial breadth in spike-specific CD8+ and CD4+ T cell responses after vaccination.

TCRdb's copy holds only in-frame clones and misses some; the assay was immunoSEQ multiplex PCR. The data hold about 320,000 clones, with about 86% observed a single time. V lost 6 bases, J lost 9 bases, and 14 bases stayed unmatched. CDR1 and CDR2 (germline): LGHDT, YNNKEL (reference sequence). This CDR3 spans 15 amino acids. This TCR was recovered from a person aged 18-60 years who received the Ad26.COV2.S COVID-19 vaccine or a placebo. Material: peripheral blood, obtained in a trial of Ad26.COV2.S vaccine versus placebo. The J gene is TRBJ1-2, the V gene TRBV3-1 (or the pseudogene TRBV3-2); 9 bases align to TRBD1. Here the CDR3 DNA reads TGTGCCAGCAGTCGGACAGGGGAGGGTATAATTAGCTACACCTTC. It is translated as CASSRTGEGIISYTF.